This T cell receptor beta chain was sequenced for a study of beta chain features in type 1 diabetes. Study overall: On cell yields, gender and age, patients and healthy donors were similar. Examination of sorted cells across all samples involved around 100,000,000 cells. Findings and caveats of the study: Across all four CD4+ subsets, people with type 1 diabetes showed modestly shorter TCRB CDR3s. Whether HLA type affects TCRB rearrangement stayed undetermined in the present work. PCR might favor shorter templates, equally in patients and controls.

Germline V gene lookup returns CDR1 SGDLS and CDR2 YYNGEE. The CDR3 sequence is 15 residues long. The V and J ends lost 0 bases and 6 bases respectively, with 14 bases between them. This clone showed up just a few times. The target antigen is unknown. The sequenced template was cDNA made from the entire isolated RNA. Profiled with immunoSEQ multiplex PCR; TCRdb holds only in-frame clones, not every one. The sample includes 300,000 to 450,000 clones, over 8.5% of them seen just once. The sequenced sample consisted of central memory CD4+ T cells from blood. This clonotype was sampled from a man younger than 45 with type 1 diabetes. The chain joins TRBV9 to TRBJ2-3; D unresolved. CDR3 amino acids: CASSVATLGLDTQYF. In DNA form, the CDR3 reads TGTGCCAGCAGCGTAGCTACCTTGGGGTTGGATACGCAGTATTTT.